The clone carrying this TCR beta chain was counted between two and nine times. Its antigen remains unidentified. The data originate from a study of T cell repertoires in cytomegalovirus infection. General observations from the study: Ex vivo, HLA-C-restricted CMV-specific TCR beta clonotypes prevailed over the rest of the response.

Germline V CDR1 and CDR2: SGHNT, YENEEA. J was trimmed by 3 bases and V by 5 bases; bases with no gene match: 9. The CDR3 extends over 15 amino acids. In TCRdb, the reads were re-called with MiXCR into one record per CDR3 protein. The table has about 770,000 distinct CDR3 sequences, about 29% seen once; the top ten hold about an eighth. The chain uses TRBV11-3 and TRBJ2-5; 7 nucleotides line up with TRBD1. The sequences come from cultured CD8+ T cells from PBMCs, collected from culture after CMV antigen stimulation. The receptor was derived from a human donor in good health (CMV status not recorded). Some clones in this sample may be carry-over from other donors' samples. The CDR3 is CASSLGDSYEETQYF. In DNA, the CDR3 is TGTGCCAGCAGCCTCGGGGACAGCTATGAAGAGACCCAGTACTTC.